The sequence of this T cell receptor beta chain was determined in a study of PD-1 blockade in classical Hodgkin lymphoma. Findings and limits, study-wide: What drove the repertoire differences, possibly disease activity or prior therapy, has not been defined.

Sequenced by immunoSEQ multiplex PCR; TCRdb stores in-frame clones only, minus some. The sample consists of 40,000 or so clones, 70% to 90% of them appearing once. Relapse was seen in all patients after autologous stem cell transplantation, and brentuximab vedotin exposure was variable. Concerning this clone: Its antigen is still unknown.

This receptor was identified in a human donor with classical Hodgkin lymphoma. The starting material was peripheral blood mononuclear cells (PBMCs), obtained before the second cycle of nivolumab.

CDR3 DNA sequence: TGTGCCAGCAGCCAACCCCGGGGACCTGGCTACACCTTC. Its protein product is CASSQPRGPGYTF. This chain joins TRBV4-2 and TRBJ1-2; perhaps TRBD1 as D (5 bases). Germline CDR1 reads LGHNA; CDR2 reads YNFKEQ. V gave up 2 bases and J gave up 7 bases, with 11 bases separating them. The CDR3 runs to 13 residues.